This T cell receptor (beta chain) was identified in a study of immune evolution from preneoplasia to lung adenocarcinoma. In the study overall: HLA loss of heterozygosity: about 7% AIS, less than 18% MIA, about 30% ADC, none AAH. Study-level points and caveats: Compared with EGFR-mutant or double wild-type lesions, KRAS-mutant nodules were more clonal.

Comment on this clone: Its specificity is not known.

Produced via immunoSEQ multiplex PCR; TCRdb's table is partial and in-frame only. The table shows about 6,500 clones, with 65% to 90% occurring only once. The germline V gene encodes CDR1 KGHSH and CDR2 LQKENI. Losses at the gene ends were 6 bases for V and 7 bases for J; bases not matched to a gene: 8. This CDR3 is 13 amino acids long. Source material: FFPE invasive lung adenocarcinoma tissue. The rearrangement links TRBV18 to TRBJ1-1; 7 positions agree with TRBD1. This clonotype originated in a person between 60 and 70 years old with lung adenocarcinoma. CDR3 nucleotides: TGTGCCAGCTCGCCGGGACAGCTGAATGAAGCTTTCTTT. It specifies CASSPGQLNEAFF. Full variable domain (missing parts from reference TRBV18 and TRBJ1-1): NAGVMQNPRHLVRRRGQEARLRCSPMKGHSHVYWYRQLPEEGLKFMVYLQKENIIDESGMPKERFSAEFPKEGPSILRIQQVVRGDSAAYFCASSPGQLNEAFFGQGTRLTVV.